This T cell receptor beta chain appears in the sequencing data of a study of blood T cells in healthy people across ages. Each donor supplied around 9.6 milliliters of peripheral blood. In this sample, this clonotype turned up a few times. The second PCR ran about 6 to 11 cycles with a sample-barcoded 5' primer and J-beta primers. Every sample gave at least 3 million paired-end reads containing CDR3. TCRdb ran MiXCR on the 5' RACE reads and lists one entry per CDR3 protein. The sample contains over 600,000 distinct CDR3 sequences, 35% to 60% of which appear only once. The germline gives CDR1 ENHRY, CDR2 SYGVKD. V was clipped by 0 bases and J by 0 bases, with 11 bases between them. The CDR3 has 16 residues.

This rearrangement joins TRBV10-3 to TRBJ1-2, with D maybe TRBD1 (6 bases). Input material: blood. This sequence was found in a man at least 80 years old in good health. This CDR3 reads CAISESSRTANYGYTF. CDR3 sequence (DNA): TGTGCCATCAGTGAGTCGAGTAGGACAGCTAACTATGGCTACACCTTC.